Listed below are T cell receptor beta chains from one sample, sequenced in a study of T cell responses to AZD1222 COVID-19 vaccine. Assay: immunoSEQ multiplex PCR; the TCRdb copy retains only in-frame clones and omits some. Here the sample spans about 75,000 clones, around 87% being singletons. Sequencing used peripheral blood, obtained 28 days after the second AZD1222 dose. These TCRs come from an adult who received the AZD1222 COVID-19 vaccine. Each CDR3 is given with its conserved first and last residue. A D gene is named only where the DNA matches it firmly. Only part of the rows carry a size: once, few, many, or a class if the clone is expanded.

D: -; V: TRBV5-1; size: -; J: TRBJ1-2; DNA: TGCGCCAGCAGCTTCGAAACAGGTTCTGGCTACACCTTC; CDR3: CASSFETGSGYTF
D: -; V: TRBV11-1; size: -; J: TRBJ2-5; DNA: TGTGCCAGCACCGTTTTGGGGGAGACCCAGTACTTC; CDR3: CASTVLGETQYF
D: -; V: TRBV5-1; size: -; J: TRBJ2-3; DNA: TGCGCCAGCAGCTTGGAGGGGGGTAGCACAGATACGCAGTATTTT; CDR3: CASSLEGGSTDTQYF
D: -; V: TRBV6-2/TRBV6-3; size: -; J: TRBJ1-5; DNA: TGTGCCAGCAGTTACTCGAATAGCAATCAGCCCCAGCATTTT; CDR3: CASSYSNSNQPQHF
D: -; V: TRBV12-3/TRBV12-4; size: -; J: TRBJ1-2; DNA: TGTGCCAGCACCTTCGGGATCGTCGATGGCTACACCTTC; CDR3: CASTFGIVDGYTF
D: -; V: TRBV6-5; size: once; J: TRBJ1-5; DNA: TGTGCCAGCAGTTACCAGGGTCCGGGCAATCAGCCCCAGCATTTT; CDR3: CASSYQGPGNQPQHF
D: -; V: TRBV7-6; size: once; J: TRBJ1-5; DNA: TGTGCCAGCAGCTTAGCCGGGAATAGCAATCAGCCCCAGCATTTT; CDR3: CASSLAGNSNQPQHF
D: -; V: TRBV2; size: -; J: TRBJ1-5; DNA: TGTGCCAGCATGGGTTATGAACAGCCCCAGCATTTT; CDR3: CASMGYEQPQHF
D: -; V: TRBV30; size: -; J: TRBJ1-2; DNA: TGTGCCCGGGGCAGGGAAGCAAAGAATGGCTACACCTTC; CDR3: CARGREAKNGYTF
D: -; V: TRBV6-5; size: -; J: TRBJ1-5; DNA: TGTGCCAGTCACTCCGGGACGGCAAATCAGCCCCAGCATTTT; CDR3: CASHSGTANQPQHF
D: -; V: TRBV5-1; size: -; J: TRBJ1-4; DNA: TGCGCCAGCAGCTTGTGGGCTACTAATGAAAAACTGTTTTTT; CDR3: CASSLWATNEKLFF
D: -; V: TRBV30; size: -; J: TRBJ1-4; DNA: TGTGCCTGCGGACGGGATGAAAAACTGTTTTTT; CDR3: CACGRDEKLFF
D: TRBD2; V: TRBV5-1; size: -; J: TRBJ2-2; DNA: TGCGCCAGCAGCTTTATAGGGACTAGCACCGGGGAGCTGTTTTTT; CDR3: CASSFIGTSTGELFF
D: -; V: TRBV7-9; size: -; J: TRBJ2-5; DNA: TGTGCCAGCAGCCCCGACAGTTGGAGGTCGAAAGAGACCCAGTACTTC; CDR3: CASSPDSWRSKETQYF
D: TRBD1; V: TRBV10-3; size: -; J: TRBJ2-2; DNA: TGTGCCATCAGTCCCCTCCCACATGGGACAGGGGGCGACACCGGGGAGCTGTTTTTT; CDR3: CAISPLPHGTGGDTGELFF
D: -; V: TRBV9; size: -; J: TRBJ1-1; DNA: TGTGCCAGCAGCGTAGGAGACAGTGAAGCTTTCTTT; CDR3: CASSVGDSEAFF
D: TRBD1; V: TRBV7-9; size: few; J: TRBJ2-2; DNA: TGTGCCAGCAGCTTAGTAACAGGGGCTCCCGGGGAGCTGTTTTTT; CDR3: CASSLVTGAPGELFF
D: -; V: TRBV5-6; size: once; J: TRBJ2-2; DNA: TGTGCCAGCAGCGTGAACCTCAGGGTGGCCGGGGAGCTGTTTTTT; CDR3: CASSVNLRVAGELFF
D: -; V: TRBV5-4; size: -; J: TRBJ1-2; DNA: TGTGCCAGCAGCCCCGGCCTGGATAGGGACTATGGCTACACCTTC; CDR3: CASSPGLDRDYGYTF
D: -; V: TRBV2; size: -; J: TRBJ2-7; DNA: TGTGCCAGCACAGTCGGGACGGTAAGCTCCTACGAGCAGTACTTC; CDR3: CASTVGTVSSYEQYF
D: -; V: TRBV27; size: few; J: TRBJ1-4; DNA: TGTGCCAGCAGCCCGGGCCTGGGTCATGTAAAACTGTTTTTT; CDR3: CASSPGLGHVKLFF
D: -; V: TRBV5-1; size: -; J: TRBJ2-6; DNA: TGCGCCAGCAGATGGTCCTCTGGGGCCAACGTCCTGACTTTC; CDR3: CASRWSSGANVLTF
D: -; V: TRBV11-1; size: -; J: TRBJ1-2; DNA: TGTGCCAGCAGCTTAGCGTACGAGGTCACCTTC; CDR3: CASSLAYEVTF
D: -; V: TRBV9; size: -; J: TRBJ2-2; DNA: TGTGCCAGCAGCCCAGAGTACACCGGGGAGCTGTTTTTT; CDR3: CASSPEYTGELFF
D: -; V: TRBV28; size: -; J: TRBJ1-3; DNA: TGTGCCAGCACACTAGGGGTCGGAAACACCATATATTTT; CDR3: CASTLGVGNTIYF
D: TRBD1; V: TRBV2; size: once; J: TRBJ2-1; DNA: TGTGCCAGCAGGGTGGGACAGGGACTCAATGAGCAGTTCTTC; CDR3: CASRVGQGLNEQFF
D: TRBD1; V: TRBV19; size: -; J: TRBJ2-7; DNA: TGTGCCAGTAGCTCGACAGGGGATATCTCCTACGAGCAGTACTTC; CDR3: CASSSTGDISYEQYF
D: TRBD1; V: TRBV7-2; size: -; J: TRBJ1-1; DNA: TGTGCCAGCAGCCCCCCTAACCGGGACAGGGGGCTGGAAGCTTTCTTT; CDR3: CASSPPNRDRGLEAFF
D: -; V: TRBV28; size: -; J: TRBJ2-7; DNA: TGTGCCACTATGCGGCAGGGGGGTAGGTACGAGCAGTACTTC; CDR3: CATMRQGGRYEQYF
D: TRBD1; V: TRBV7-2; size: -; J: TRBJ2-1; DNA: TGTGCCAGCACAGGGGGCAGGAATGAGCAGTTCTTC; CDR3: CASTGGRNEQFF
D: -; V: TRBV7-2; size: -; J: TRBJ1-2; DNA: TGTGCCAGCAGCGTTTACAGGGAGAGGGGCTACACCTTC; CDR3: CASSVYRERGYTF
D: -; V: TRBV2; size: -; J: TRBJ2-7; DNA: TGTGCCAGCGGAGGGGGGGTGGTCTACGAGCAGTACTTC; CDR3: CASGGGVVYEQYF
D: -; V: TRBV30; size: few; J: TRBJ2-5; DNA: TGTGCGCCCTGGGGGGGCCTCTATGAAGAGACCCAGTACTTC; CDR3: CAPWGGLYEETQYF
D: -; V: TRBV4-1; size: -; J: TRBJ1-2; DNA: TGCGCCAGCAGCCAAGCAAGCTATGGCTACACCTTC; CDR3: CASSQASYGYTF
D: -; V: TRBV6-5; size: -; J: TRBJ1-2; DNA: TGTGCCAGCAGTACTTCAGGGTACGGCTACACCTTC; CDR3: CASSTSGYGYTF
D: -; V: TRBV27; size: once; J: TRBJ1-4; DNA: TGTGCCAGCAGGACTCGAGGACCTCAAAGTGAAAAACTGTTTTTT; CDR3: CASRTRGPQSEKLFF
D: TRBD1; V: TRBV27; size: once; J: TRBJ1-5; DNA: TGTGCCAGCAGTTCTTACAGGGGGCCGGGCATCCAGCCCCAGCATTTT; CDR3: CASSSYRGPGIQPQHF
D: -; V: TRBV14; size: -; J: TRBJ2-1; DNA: TGTGCCAGCAGCCAAAACAGGGGAGGAAGTGAGCAGTTCTTC; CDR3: CASSQNRGGSEQFF
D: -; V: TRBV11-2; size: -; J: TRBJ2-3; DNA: TGTGCCAGCAGCCGACCCCTCCGTAGCACAGATACGCAGTATTTT; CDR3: CASSRPLRSTDTQYF
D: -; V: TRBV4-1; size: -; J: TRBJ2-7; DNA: TGCGCCAGCAGCCAAGTAGGGTCCTACGAGCAGTACTTC; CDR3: CASSQVGSYEQYF
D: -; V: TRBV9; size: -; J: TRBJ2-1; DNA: TGTGCCAGCAGCCAGGGGGGTTACTACAATGAGCAGTTCTTC; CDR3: CASSQGGYYNEQFF
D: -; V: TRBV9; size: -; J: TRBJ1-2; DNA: TGTGCCAGCAGCGTAGACCAGGGAAATTACTATGGCTACACCTTC; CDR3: CASSVDQGNYYGYTF
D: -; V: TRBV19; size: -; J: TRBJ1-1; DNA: TGTGCCAGTAGTACCATAGGGAACACTGAAGCTTTCTTT; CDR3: CASSTIGNTEAFF
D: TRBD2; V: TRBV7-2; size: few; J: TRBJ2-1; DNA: TGTGCCAGCAGCTCGAGTAGCGGGGGGGCCTACAATGAGCAGTTCTTC; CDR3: CASSSSSGGAYNEQFF
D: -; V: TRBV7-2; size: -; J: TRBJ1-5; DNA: TGTGCCAGCAGCTCCCGAACGGGTAATCAGCCCCAGCATTTT; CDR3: CASSSRTGNQPQHF
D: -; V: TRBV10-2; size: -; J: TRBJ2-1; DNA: TGCGCCAGCAGTGAGACGCCCTACAATGAGCAGTTCTTC; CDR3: CASSETPYNEQFF
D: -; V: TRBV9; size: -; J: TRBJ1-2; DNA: TGTGCCAGCAGCCCCTACAGTACCGTTGGCACCTTC; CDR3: CASSPYSTVGTF
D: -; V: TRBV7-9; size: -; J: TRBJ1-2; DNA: TGTGCCAGCAGCTTCTTGGGGAACTATGGCTACACCTTC; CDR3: CASSFLGNYGYTF
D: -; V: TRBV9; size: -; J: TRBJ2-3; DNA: TGTGCCAGCAGCGTAGGAACTCAGCTCACAGATACGCAGTATTTT; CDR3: CASSVGTQLTDTQYF
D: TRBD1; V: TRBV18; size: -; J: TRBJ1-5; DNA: TGTGCCAGCTCACCGGGACAGGGCAATCAGCCCCAGCATTTT; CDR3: CASSPGQGNQPQHF
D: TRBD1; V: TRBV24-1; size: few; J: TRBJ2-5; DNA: TGTGCCACCAGTCCCGGACAGGGGGAGTTAGGGACCCAGTACTTC; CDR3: CATSPGQGELGTQYF
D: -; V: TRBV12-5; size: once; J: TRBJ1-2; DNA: TGTGCTAGTGGCTGGGAGGGGATGAACTATGGCTACACCTTC; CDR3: CASGWEGMNYGYTF
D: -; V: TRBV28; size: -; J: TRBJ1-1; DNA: TGTGCCAGCAGTCCCGGGGGAGGGCTGACTGAAGCTTTCTTT; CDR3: CASSPGGGLTEAFF
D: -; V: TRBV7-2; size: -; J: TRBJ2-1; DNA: TGTGCCAGCAGCTTTTCTTGGAGCTCCTACAATGAGCAGTTCTTC; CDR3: CASSFSWSSYNEQFF
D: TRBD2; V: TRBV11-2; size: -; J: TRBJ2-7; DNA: TGTGCCAGCAGCTTAGAACCTAGCGGAGCCTACGAGCAGTACTTC; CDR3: CASSLEPSGAYEQYF
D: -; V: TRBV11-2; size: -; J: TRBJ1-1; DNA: TGTGCCAGCAGAAGGGGCGAAGCTTTCTTT; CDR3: CASRRGEAFF
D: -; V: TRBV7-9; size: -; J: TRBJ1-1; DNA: TGTGCCAGCACCCAAGGGGGGGCGAACACTGAAGCTTTCTTT; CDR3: CASTQGGANTEAFF
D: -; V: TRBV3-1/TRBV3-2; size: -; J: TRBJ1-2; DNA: TGTGCCAGCAGCACTCATGAGACTCGCAACTATGGCTACACCTTC; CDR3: CASSTHETRNYGYTF
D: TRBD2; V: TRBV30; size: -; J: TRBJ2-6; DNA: TGTGCCTGGAGTCAACTTAGACCCCAGCGGGGTGGTGGGGCCAACGTCCTGACTTTC; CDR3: CAWSQLRPQRGGGANVLTF
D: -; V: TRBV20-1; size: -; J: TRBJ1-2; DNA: TGCAGTGCTAGTCCGGGTGGCAGGGGCTACACCTTC; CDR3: CSASPGGRGYTF